The 21 T cell receptor beta chains below were found in one sample sequenced in a study of cytomegalovirus exposure and HLA in healthy donors. The primer mix had 60 Vbeta and 13 Jbeta primers. Assay used: immunoSEQ multiplex PCR; TCRdb lists only in-frame clones, some missing. This table holds under 200,000 clones, more than 60% found once. Material for sequencing was PBMCs. These receptors all stem from a male donor in good health and CMV-seronegative.

The CDR3: CASSSRGTGGYNEQFF. Written as DNA, the CDR3 is TGTGCCAGCAGTTCCCGCGGGACAGGGGGGTACAATGAGCAGTTCTTC. The chain couples TRBV27 to TRBJ2-1, with 11 bases fitting TRBD1. Germline trimming cut 4 bases from V and 4 bases from J; bases unmatched to any gene: 6. This CDR3 is 16 amino acids long. Germline-derived CDR1 and CDR2 are MNHEY and SMNVEV (reference sequence).

The chain is built from TRBV9 and TRBJ1-3; maybe TRBD1 (6 bases). The germline V gene encodes CDR1 SGDLS and CDR2 YYNGEE. This CDR3 is 15 amino acids long. Trimming removed 2 bases from V and 0 bases from J, with 9 bases in between. CDR3 residues: CASSVQGTSGNTIYF. DNA for the CDR3: TGTGCCAGCAGCGTCCAGGGGACCTCTGGAAACACCATATATTTT.

CDR3 sequence: CASSMRGQGAGEKLFF. The CDR3 DNA sequence: TGCGCCAGCAGCATGCGGGGACAGGGGGCTGGAGAAAAACTGTTTTTT. J is TRBJ1-4 and V is TRBV5-1; TRBD1 matches at 12 bases. Germline V gives CDR1 SGHRS, CDR2 YFSETQ. The V segment lost 4 bases and the J segment 8 bases; nucleotides outside the gene matches: 9. This CDR3 contains 16 residues.

This chain uses TRBV5-1 with TRBJ1-1, with 8 positions matching TRBD1. The V and J ends lost 6 bases and 5 bases, in that order; junction bases with no gene match: 12. Germline V gives CDR1 SGHRS, CDR2 YFSETQ. There are 15 residues in the CDR3. CDR3 nucleotides: TGCGCCAGCATACCCGGTCAGGGGGCCGTAACTGAAGCTTTCTTT. It is translated as CASIPGQGAVTEAFF.

The gene calls are TRBV7-9 and TRBJ2-7, with 9 nucleotides matching TRBD1. V gave up 4 bases and J gave up 4 bases; unmatched junction bases: 5. Germline assignment: CDR1 SEHNR and CDR2 FQNEAQ (reference sequence). The length of the CDR3 is 14 residues. The CDR3 DNA is TGTGCCAGCAGCTCCGACAGGGGGACGTACGAGCAGTACTTC. Its protein is CASSSDRGTYEQYF.

This chain joins TRBV6-1 and TRBJ1-4; TRBD1 matches at 9 bases. With 6 bases clipped from V and 5 bases from J, the junction kept 4 bases outside the gene matches. Germline CDR1 is MNHNS and CDR2 is SASEGT. The CDR3 length is 14 residues. CDR3 protein: CASSSDRGNEKLFF. The DNA for the CDR3 is TGTGCCAGCAGCTCGGACAGGGGAAATGAAAAACTGTTTTTT.

The sample holds one count of this clone. The rearrangement joins TRBV19 to TRBJ2-2, with a possible D match to TRBD2 (5 bases). Trimming shortened V by 7 bases and J by 0 bases, and 9 bases separated the two germline ends. Germline assignment: CDR1 LNHDA and CDR2 SQIVND (reference sequence). The CDR3 runs 14 residues. CDR3 loop: CASTAGTNTGELFF. The CDR3 DNA reads TGTGCCAGTACCGCCGGGACGAACACCGGGGAGCTGTTTTTT. Combining the CDR3 with reference TRBV19 and TRBJ2-2 gives the whole variable domain DGGITQSPKYLFRKEGQNVTLSCEQNLNHDAMYWYRQDPGQGLRLIYYSQIVNDFQKGDIAEGYSVSREKKESFPLTVTSAQKNPTAFYLCASTAGTNTGELFFGEGSRLTVL.

The rearrangement links TRBV4-3 to TRBJ1-2; 9 bases agree with TRBD1. Germline CDR1 is LGHNA and CDR2 is YSLEER. V lost 1 base, J lost 4 bases, and 10 bases stayed unmatched. CDR3 length equals 17 residues. CDR3 nucleotides: TGCGCCAGCAGCCAAGCCACCGGGACAGGGCTCGGCTATGGCTACACCTTC. Translating it yields CASSQATGTGLGYGYTF.

This chain links TRBV7-9 with TRBJ2-1; 10 bases fit TRBD2. The CDR3 has 15 residues. Trimming cost V 5 bases and J 9 bases; bases outside gene matches: 10. CDR1 and CDR2 (germline): SEHNR, FQNEAQ (reference sequence). The CDR3 loop reads CASSKTGTSAGEQFF. The CDR3 nucleotides read TGTGCCAGCAGCAAGACCGGGACTAGCGCCGGTGAGCAGTTCTTC.

This rearrangement joins TRBV9 to TRBJ2-2; tentatively, D is TRBD2 (5 bases). V was clipped by 2 bases and J by 1 base, with 15 bases between them. Germline V gene sequence: CDR1 SGDLS, CDR2 YYNGEE. The CDR3 sequence is 17 residues long. The CDR3 region has the DNA TGTGCCAGCAGCGTTCCCAACGACGGACTGAACACCGGGGAGCTGTTTTTT. It codes for CASSVPNDGLNTGELFF.

This clone was counted a few times. The chain joins TRBV4-1 to TRBJ2-5; TRBD2 matches at 7 bases. The length of the CDR3 is 15 residues. The V segment lost 1 base and the J segment 5 bases; nucleotides outside the gene matches: 7. Per the germline V gene, CDR1 is MGHRA and CDR2 is YSYEKL. The CDR3 nucleotides are TGCGCCAGCAGCCAAGGGGGGAGGGTCCACGAGACCCAGTACTTC. This translates into CASSQGGRVHETQYF.

This clone was picked up one time. V and J are TRBV7-9 and TRBJ1-1, with D perhaps TRBD1 (6 bases). Germline V lookup: CDR1 SEHNR, CDR2 FQNEAQ (reference sequence). The CDR3 is made up of 14 amino acids. With 4 bases removed from V and 1 base from J, the gap between germline ends came to 10 bases. In nucleotides, the CDR3 is TGTGCCAGCAGCTCCCAACAGGGGAACACTGAAGCTTTCTTT. This translates into CASSSQQGNTEAFF.

J is TRBJ2-2 and V is TRBV7-9, with D maybe TRBD1 (5 bases). The V end lost 5 bases, the J end lost 4 bases, and 14 bases lay between the germline ends. This CDR3 is 15 amino acids long. Germline assignment: CDR1 SEHNR and CDR2 FQNEAQ (reference sequence). In DNA, the CDR3 is TGTGCCAGCAGCCCCCCGACAGTAAGCACCGGGGAGCTGTTTTTT. The encoded protein is CASSPPTVSTGELFF.

This clone was seen only a few times. The J gene is TRBJ1-2, the V gene TRBV19; TRBD1 matches at 8 bases. The CDR3 length is 14 residues. Unmatched junction bases numbered 7, after V lost 6 bases and J lost 4 bases. Germline assignment: CDR1 LNHDA and CDR2 SQIVND (reference sequence). CDR3 amino acids: CASRPRGLGYGYTF. The CDR3 DNA follows: TGTGCCAGTAGACCCAGGGGGCTAGGCTATGGCTACACCTTC.

The chain combines TRBV6-5 with TRBJ2-3; 9 bases agree with TRBD2. The germline CDR1 and CDR2 sequences are MNHEY and SVGAGI. V trimming: 3 bases; J trimming: 4 bases; junction bases outside the gene matches: 5. The CDR3 sequence is 15 residues long. DNA for the CDR3: TGTGCCAGCAGTTATTTCGCGGGAGGGCCAGATACGCAGTATTTT. It codes for CASSYFAGGPDTQYF.

This clone was detected only a few times. This chain links TRBV7-6 with TRBJ2-2; D possibly corresponds to TRBD1 (6 bases). Germline CDR1 is SGHVS and CDR2 is FNYEAQ. Between the trimmed V and J ends, which lost 7 bases and 5 bases, there was a span of 17 bases. This CDR3 has 15 amino acids. The DNA for the CDR3 is TGTGCCAGCACCCTGGAGGCAGGGGATACCGGGGAGCTGTTTTTT. It codes for CASTLEAGDTGELFF. The complete variable domain, with remaining parts taken from reference TRBV7-6 and TRBJ2-2, reads GAGVSQSPRYKVTKRGQDVALRCDPISGHVSLYWYRQALGQGPEFLTYFNYEAQQDKSGLPNDRFSAERPEGSISTLTIQRTEQRDSAMYRCASTLEAGDTGELFFGEGSRLTVL.

This chain connects TRBV4-1 to TRBJ2-3, with a weak D call TRBD2 (6 bases). The germline CDR1 and CDR2 sequences are MGHRA and YSYEKL. This CDR3 has 18 amino acids. Between the trimmed V and J ends, which lost 0 bases and 2 bases, there was a span of 18 bases. The CDR3 sequence: CASSQDLGGGVNTDTQYF. CDR3 sequence (DNA): TGCGCCAGCAGCCAAGATCTGGGCGGAGGGGTAAACACAGATACGCAGTATTTT.

The chain joins TRBV4-3 to TRBJ1-1; 7 bases map to TRBD1. Germline V gene sequence: CDR1 LGHNA, CDR2 YSLEER. V was pared by 1 base and J by 4 bases, with 6 bases of the junction left unmatched. This CDR3 region has 15 residues. The CDR3 nucleotides are TGCGCCAGCAGCCAAGGAGGGACAGCCTTCACTGAAGCTTTCTTT. Its protein product is CASSQGGTAFTEAFF.

V gene TRBV7-9 combines with J gene TRBJ2-7, with a possible D match to TRBD1 (6 bases). CDR3 size: 14 residues. Germline V gene sequence: CDR1 SEHNR, CDR2 FQNEAQ (reference sequence). The V end lost 5 bases, the J end lost 1 base, and 12 bases lay between the germline ends. The CDR3 coding sequence is TGTGCCAGCAGCGTAGGACAGAGATCCTACGAGCAGTACTTC. Protein sequence: CASSVGQRSYEQYF.

This chain uses TRBV5-1 with TRBJ2-7, with D perhaps TRBD2 (7 bases). Germline CDR1 is SGHRS and CDR2 is YFSETQ. This CDR3 region has 14 residues. Trimming shortened V by 2 bases and J by 2 bases, and 11 bases separated the two germline ends. In DNA form, the CDR3 reads TGCGCCAGCAGCTTCGCGGGGGCGACCTACGAGCAGTACTTC. It translates to CASSFAGATYEQYF.

The V and J genes are TRBV27 and TRBJ1-1; TRBD1 matches at 7 bases. The CDR3 length is 15 residues. Germline V gene sequence: CDR1 MNHEY, CDR2 SMNVEV (reference sequence). Losses at the gene ends were 5 bases for V and 0 bases for J; bases not matched to a gene: 6. CDR3 sequence reads: CASSRGQSVNTEAFF. CDR3 in DNA: TGTGCCAGCAGTCGGGGACAGTCGGTGAACACTGAAGCTTTCTTT.